Following are 12 T cell receptor beta chains from one sample sequenced in a study of T cell responses to AZD1222 COVID-19 vaccine (dated by TCRdb to the early 2020s). The time point label of this sample denotes: baseline before first vaccination. Receptor libraries were prepared by the immunoSEQ multiplex PCR assay. Sourced from immuneACCESS, this table was stored by TCRdb with only in-frame sequences that have V and J called. A share of the clones is absent; for the studies checked, an unresolved V gene accounts for under half, and the remainder has no known explanation. The sample table holds 100,000 to 150,000 clones, of which around nine tenths were seen once. The ten top clones hold 1.6% of the sample. Specimen: peripheral blood, collected on day 0 of AZD1222 vaccination. The source is an adult in good health.

This sequence joins TRBV7-8 and TRBJ1-5, with D perhaps TRBD1 (5 bases). From germline, CDR1 is SGHVS and CDR2 FQNEAQ. Trimming removed 5 bases at V and 1 base at J, with 9 bases between. This CDR3 is built from 14 residues. DNA for the CDR3: TGTGCCAGCAGCCCTCAGGGAAGCAATCAGCCCCAGCATTTT. Its protein is CASSPQGSNQPQHF. Complete variable domain (other parts from reference TRBV7-8 and TRBJ1-5): GAGVSQSPRYKVAKRGQDVALRCDPISGHVSLFWYQQALGQGPEFLTYFQNEAQLDKSGLPSDRFFAERPEGSVSTLKIQRTQQEDSAVYLCASSPQGSNQPQHFGDGTRLSIL.

This chain joins TRBV28 and TRBJ1-1, with TRBD1 matching 7 bases. V lost 7 bases to trimming and J lost 2 bases; unmatched junction nucleotides: 7. This CDR3 has 14 amino acids. Per the germline V gene, CDR1 is MDHEN and CDR2 is SYDVKM. In DNA form, the CDR3 reads TGTGCCAGCAACCTGGGGACAGCTAACACTGAAGCTTTCTTT. Translating gives CASNLGTANTEAFF. The variable domain in full, with the rest retrieved from reference TRBV28 and TRBJ1-1, is DVKVTQSSRYLVKRTGEKVFLECVQDMDHENMFWYRQDPGLGLRLIYFSYDVKMKEKGDIPEGYSVSREKKERFSLILESASTNQTSMYLCASNLGTANTEAFFGQGTRLTVV.

The chain links TRBV19 to TRBJ2-1, with 9 bases matching TRBD2. Germline V gives CDR1 LNHDA, CDR2 SQIVND (reference sequence). Trimming removed 4 bases from V and 8 bases from J; junction bases left unmatched: 3. The CDR3 is made up of 13 amino acids. The CDR3 DNA reads as TGTGCCAGTAGTACTAGCGGGGACTATGAGCAGTTCTTC. This gives the protein CASSTSGDYEQFF.

The genes are TRBV5-1 and TRBJ1-3; 9 bases agree with TRBD1. V was clipped by 1 base and J by 3 bases; unmatched bases: 5. This CDR3 is 16 amino acids long. The V gene's germline CDR1 is SGHRS and CDR2 YFSETQ. The CDR3 nucleotides are TGCGCCAGCAGCTTGAACAGGGGGCGAGGTGGAAACACCATATATTTT. Translation gives CASSLNRGRGGNTIYF.

The chain combines TRBV29-1 with TRBJ1-1; possible D gene TRBD1, 5 bases. Germline values: CDR1 SQVTM, CDR2 ANQGSEA. The CDR3 runs to 12 residues. V dropped 3 bases and J dropped 5 bases, with 10 bases sitting between them. CDR3 sequence reads: CSVDVGGTEAFF. CDR3 bases: TGCAGCGTTGATGTGGGGGGGACTGAAGCTTTCTTT.

The rearrangement uses TRBV28 and TRBJ2-7; D not certain. The V end was cut by 2 bases, the J end by 3 bases, with 8 bases between. This CDR3 is 13 amino acids long. Germline CDR1 is MDHEN and CDR2 is SYDVKM. CDR3 sequence: CASSLPVRYEQYF. The CDR3 DNA is TGTGCCAGCAGTTTACCGGTCCGCTACGAGCAGTACTTC.

This chain uses TRBV30 with TRBJ2-6; D is ambiguous. This CDR3 is built from 16 residues. CDR1 is GTSNPN, CDR2 SVGIG, per germline (reference sequence). V lost 8 bases and J lost 1, with 18 bases in between. The chain's CDR3 is CAPTPEASSGANVLTF. The CDR3 nucleotides are TGTGCCCCTACCCCGGAAGCCTCTTCTGGGGCCAACGTCCTGACTTTC.

The chain has TRBV5-1 and TRBJ1-5; D not resolved. CDR3 length: 13 amino acids. Germline V gene data show CDR1 as SGHRS and CDR2 as YFSETQ. The germline V and J ends were trimmed by 4 bases and 3 bases, with 8 bases remaining between them. The CDR3 bases are TGCGCCAGCAGCCCCGGGGACAATCAGCCCCAGCATTTT. Translated: CASSPGDNQPQHF.

This clone was detected a few times. The chain employs TRBV12-3 or TRBV12-4 and TRBJ1-6; 8 nucleotides agree with TRBD1. J lost 6 bases, V lost 6 bases, and 1 base had no gene match. The CDR3 is made up of 13 amino acids. CDR3 sequence reads: CASSDRGNSPLHF. Written as DNA, the CDR3 is TGTGCCAGCAGCGACAGGGGTAATTCACCCCTCCACTTT.

This CDR3 is CASSAPTPYGYTF. The CDR3 DNA sequence: TGTGCCAGCAGTGCCCCCACCCCCTATGGCTACACCTTC. The chain uses TRBV7-2 and TRBJ1-2; D unclear. Trimming left V 6 bases short and J 4 bases short, with 12 bases between. The CDR3 sequence is 13 residues long. Germline V gene sequence: CDR1 SGHTA, CDR2 FQGNSA.

The V gene is TRBV25-1, the J gene TRBJ1-2, with a possible D match to TRBD1 (5 bases). Germline V lookup: CDR1 MGHDK, CDR2 SYGVNS. Trimming pared 3 bases from V and 1 base from J, leaving 15 bases between. The CDR3 runs 16 residues. CDR3 coding DNA: TGTGCCAGCAGTGACGCTGGCAGGGATCGTAACTATGGCTACACCTTC. Its protein product is CASSDAGRDRNYGYTF.

This clone was recorded once. The rearrangement uses TRBV6-6 and TRBJ2-2; TRBD2 agrees at 7 bases. The V gene end was trimmed by 0 bases and the J gene end by 6 bases; junction bases not matched to a gene: 7. The CDR3 consists of 16 residues. Germline V lookup: CDR1 MNHNY, CDR2 SVGAGI (reference sequence). In nucleotides, the CDR3 is TGTGCCAGCAGTTACTCCCTTGGGGGGGAGGCCGGGGAGCTGTTTTTT. As protein: CASSYSLGGEAGELFF.